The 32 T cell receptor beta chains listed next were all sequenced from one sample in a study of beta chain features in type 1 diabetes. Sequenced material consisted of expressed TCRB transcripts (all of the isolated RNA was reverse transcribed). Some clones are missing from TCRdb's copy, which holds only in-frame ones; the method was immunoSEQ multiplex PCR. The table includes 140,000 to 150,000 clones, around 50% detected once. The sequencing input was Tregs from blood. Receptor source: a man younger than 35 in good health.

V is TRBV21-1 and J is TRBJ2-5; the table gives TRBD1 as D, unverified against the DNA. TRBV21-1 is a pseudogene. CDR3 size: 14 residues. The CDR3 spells CASSKVTAYETQYF. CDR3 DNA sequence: TGTGCCAGCAGCAAAGTGACAGCGTATGAGACCCAGTACTTC.

Here the CDR3 reads CAISATAGGDGELFF. The DNA for the CDR3 is TGTGCCATCAGTGCCACCGCAGGGGGTGACGGGGAGCTGTTTTTT. The V and J genes are TRBV10-3 and TRBJ2-2; 7 positions match TRBD1. The trim removed 4 bases at V and 7 bases at J, leaving 9 bases unmatched. Germline V gene sequence: CDR1 ENHRY, CDR2 SYGVKD. There are 15 residues in the CDR3.

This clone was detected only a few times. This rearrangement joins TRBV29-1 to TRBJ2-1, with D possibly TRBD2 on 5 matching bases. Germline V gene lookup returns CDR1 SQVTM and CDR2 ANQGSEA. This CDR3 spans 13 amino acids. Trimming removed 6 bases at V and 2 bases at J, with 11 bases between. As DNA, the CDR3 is TGCAGCGTCGGACTCATAACCTACAATGAGCAGTTCTTC. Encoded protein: CSVGLITYNEQFF.

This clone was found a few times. CDR3 protein: CASSYSGSYEQYF. Written as DNA, the CDR3 is TGCGCCAGCAGTTACAGCGGGTCCTACGAGCAGTACTTC. The chain couples TRBV5-1 to TRBJ2-5, with D perhaps TRBD2 (6 bases). TRBJ2-7 explains the end of the DNA better; the J call may be wrong. This CDR3 spans 13 amino acids. The germline gives CDR1 SGHRS, CDR2 YFSETQ.

CDR3 loop: CASAASAGAYEQYF. The DNA of the CDR3 is TGTGCCAGCGCGGCCTCCGCGGGGGCCTACGAGCAGTACTTC. The rearrangement joins TRBV6-1 to TRBJ2-7; 7 bases line up with TRBD2. The CDR3 totals 14 residues. Germline V CDR1 and CDR2: MNHNS, SASEGT. With 8 bases clipped from V and 2 bases from J, the junction kept 9 bases outside the gene matches.

The DNA for the CDR3 is TGTGCCAGCAGTTACGGGACTAGCATAGGGCTCGAGCAGTACTTC. As protein: CASSYGTSIGLEQYF. V gene TRBV6-5 combines with J gene TRBJ2-7; TRBD2 agrees at 9 bases. The V and J ends lost 2 bases and 6 bases, in that order; junction bases with no gene match: 8. Germline-derived CDR1 and CDR2 are MNHEY and SVGAGI. The CDR3 is 15 residues long.

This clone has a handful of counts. The CDR3 protein is CASSLAAGGEYGYTF. CDR3 DNA: TGTGCCAGCAGCCTTGCGGCGGGGGGCGAATATGGCTACACCTTC. The chain has TRBV7-2 and TRBJ1-2, with D possibly matching TRBD1 (6 bases). This CDR3 contains 15 residues. Per germline, CDR1 SGHTA and CDR2 FQGNSA. The V gene lost 5 bases and the J gene lost 5 bases, with 18 bases spanning the gap.

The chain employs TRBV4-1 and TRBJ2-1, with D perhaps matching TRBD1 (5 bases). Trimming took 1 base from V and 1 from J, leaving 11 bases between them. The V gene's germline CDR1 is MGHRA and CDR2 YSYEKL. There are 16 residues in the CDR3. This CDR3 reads CASSQVRVRSYNEQFF. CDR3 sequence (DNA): TGCGCCAGCAGCCAAGTCAGGGTCAGATCCTACAATGAGCAGTTCTTC.

The CDR3 region is CASSLLKWTRSRPYEQYF. DNA for the CDR3: TGTGCCAGCTCACTCCTCAAATGGACACGTTCGCGACCCTACGAGCAGTACTTC. V gene TRBV18 combines with J gene TRBJ2-7; possibly TRBD1 for D (5 bases). Trimming took 4 bases from V and 2 from J, leaving 24 bases between them. The CDR3 is 18 residues long. The V gene's germline CDR1 is KGHSH and CDR2 LQKENI.

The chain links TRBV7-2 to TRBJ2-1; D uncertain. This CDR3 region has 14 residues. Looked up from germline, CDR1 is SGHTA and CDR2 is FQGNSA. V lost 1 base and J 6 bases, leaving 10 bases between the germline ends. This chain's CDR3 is CASSLVVNSNEQFF. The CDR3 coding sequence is TGTGCCAGCAGCTTAGTGGTGAATAGCAATGAGCAGTTCTTC.

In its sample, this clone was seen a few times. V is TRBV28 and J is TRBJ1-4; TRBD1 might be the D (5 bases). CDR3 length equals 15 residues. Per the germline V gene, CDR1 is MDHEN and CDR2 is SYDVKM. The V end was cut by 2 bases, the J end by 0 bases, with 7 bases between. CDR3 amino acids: CASSLDRATNEKLFF. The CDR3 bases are TGTGCCAGCAGTTTAGACAGAGCAACTAATGAAAAACTGTTTTTT.

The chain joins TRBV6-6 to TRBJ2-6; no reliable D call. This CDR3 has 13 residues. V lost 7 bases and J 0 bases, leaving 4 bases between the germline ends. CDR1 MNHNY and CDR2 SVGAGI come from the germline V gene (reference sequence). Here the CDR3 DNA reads TGTGCCAGCACTAACTCTGGGGCCAACGTCCTGACTTTC. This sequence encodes CASTNSGANVLTF.

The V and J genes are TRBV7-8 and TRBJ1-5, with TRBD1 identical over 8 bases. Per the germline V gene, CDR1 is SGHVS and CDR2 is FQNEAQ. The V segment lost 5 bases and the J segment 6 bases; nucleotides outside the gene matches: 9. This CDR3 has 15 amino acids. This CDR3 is CASSLGQGISQPQHF. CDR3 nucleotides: TGTGCCAGCAGCCTAGGACAGGGAATTTCTCAGCCCCAGCATTTT.

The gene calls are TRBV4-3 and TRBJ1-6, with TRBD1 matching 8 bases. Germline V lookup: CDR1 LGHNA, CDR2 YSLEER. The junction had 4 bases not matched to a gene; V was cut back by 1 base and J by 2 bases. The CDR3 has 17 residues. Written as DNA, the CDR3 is TGCGCCAGCAGCCAAGGGACAGGGAACACCTATAATTCACCCCTCCACTTT. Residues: CASSQGTGNTYNSPLHF.

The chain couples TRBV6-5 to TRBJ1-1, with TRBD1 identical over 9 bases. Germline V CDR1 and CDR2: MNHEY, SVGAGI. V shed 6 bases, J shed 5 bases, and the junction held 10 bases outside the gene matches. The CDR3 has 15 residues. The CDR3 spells CASSYLGTGTTEAFF. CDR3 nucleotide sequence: TGTGCCAGCAGCTATCTCGGGACAGGGACAACTGAAGCTTTCTTT.

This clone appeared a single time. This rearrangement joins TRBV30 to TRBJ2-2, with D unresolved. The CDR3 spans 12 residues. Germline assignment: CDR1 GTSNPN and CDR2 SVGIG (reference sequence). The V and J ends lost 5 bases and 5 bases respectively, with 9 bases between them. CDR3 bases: TGTGCCTGGGGCTGGTCTACCGGGGAGCTGTTTTTT. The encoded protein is CAWGWSTGELFF.

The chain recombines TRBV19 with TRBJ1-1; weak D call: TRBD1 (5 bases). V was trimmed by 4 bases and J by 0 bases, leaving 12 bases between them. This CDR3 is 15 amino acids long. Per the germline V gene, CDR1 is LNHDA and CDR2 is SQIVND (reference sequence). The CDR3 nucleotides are TGTGCCAGTAGTAGCGGACATTACATGAACACTGAAGCTTTCTTT. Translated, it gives CASSSGHYMNTEAFF.

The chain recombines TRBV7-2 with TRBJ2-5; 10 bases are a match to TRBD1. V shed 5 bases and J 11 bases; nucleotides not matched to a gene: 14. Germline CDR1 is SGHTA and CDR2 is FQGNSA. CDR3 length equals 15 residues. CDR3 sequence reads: CASSLRQGALQEQYF. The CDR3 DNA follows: TGTGCCAGCAGCCTCAGACAGGGGGCGCTTCAGGAGCAGTACTTC.

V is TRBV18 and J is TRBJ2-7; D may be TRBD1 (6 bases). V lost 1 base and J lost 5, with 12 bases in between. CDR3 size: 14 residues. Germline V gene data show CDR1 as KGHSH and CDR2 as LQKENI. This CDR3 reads CASSPQTGINEQYF. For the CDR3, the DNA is TGTGCCAGCTCACCACAAACAGGGATAAACGAGCAGTACTTC.

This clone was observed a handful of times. The CDR3 DNA reads as TGCAGCGCTAGGACAGGGCAGCTCGTCTATGGCTACACCTTC. The encoded protein is CSARTGQLVYGYTF. The chain recombines TRBV29-1 with TRBJ1-2; 8 bases align to TRBD1. This CDR3 region has 14 residues. V was pared by 7 bases and J by 4 bases, with 11 bases of the junction left unmatched. The germline CDR1 and CDR2 sequences are SQVTM and ANQGSEA.

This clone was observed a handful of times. The CDR3, as DNA: TGCGCCAGCAATATGGCTGGACAGGGAGGCTACACCTTC. Encoded protein: CASNMAGQGGYTF. The V and J genes are TRBV10-2 and TRBJ1-2; the match to TRBD1 covers 8 bases. The CDR3 totals 13 residues. The germline V gene has CDR1 WSHSY and CDR2 SAAADI. V shed 7 bases and J 8 bases; nucleotides not matched to a gene: 9.

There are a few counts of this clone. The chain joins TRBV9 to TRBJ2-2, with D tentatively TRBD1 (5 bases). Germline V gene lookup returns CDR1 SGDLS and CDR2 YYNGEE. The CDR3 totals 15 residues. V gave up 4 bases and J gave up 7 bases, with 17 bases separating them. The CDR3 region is CASSSYKGIGGELFF. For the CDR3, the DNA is TGTGCCAGCAGCTCATATAAGGGGATAGGCGGGGAGCTGTTTTTT.

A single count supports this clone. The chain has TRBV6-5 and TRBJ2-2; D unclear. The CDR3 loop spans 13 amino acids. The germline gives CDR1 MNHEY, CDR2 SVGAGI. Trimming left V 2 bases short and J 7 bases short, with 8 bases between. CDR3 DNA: TGTGCCAGCAGTTACCGCGTCCGCGGGGAGCTGTTTTTT. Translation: CASSYRVRGELFF.

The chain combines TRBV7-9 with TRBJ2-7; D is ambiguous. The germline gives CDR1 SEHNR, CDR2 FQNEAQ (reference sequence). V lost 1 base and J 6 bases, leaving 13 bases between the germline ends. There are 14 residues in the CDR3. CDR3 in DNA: TGTGCCAGCAGCTTAGGAGGCAGCGTTGGCGAGCAGTACTTC. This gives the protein CASSLGGSVGEQYF.

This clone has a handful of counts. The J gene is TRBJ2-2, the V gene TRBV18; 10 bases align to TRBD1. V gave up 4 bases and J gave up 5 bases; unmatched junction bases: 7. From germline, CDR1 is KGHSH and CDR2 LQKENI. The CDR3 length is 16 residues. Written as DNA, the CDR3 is TGTGCCAGCTCACATGGGACAGGGGTCGGAACCGGGGAGCTGTTTTTT. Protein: CASSHGTGVGTGELFF.

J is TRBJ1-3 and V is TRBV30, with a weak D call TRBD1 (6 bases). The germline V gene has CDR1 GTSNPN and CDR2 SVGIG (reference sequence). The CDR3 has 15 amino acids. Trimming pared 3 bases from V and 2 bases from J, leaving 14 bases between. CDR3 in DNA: TGTGCCTGGAGCTACAGACGGACAGCTGGAAACACCATATATTTT. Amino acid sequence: CAWSYRRTAGNTIYF.

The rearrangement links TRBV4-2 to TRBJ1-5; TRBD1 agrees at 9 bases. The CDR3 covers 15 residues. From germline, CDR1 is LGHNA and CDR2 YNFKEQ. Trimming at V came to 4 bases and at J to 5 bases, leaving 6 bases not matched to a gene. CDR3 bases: TGTGCCAGCAGCCCTGGACAGGGGTTTGATCAGCCCCAGCATTTT. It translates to CASSPGQGFDQPQHF.

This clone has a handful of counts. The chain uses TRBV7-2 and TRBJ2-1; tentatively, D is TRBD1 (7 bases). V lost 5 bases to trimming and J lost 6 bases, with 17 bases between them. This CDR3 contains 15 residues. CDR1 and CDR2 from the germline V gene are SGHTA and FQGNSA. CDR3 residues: CASSRLGGQPNEQFF. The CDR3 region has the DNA TGTGCCAGCAGCCGACTAGGGGGACAGCCCAATGAGCAGTTCTTC.

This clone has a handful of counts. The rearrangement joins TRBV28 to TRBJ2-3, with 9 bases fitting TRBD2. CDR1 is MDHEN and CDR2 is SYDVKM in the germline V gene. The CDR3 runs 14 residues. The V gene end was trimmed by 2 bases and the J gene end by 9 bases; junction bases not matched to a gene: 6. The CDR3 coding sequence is TGTGCCAGCAGTTTAATTAGCGGGGGTATAACGCAGTATTTT. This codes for CASSLISGGITQYF.

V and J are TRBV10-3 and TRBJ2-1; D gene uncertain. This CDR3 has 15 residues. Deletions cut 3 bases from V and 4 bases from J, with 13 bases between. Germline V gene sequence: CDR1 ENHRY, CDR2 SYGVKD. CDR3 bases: TGTGCCATCAGTGACCCCGGCGGAGTTTACAATGAGCAGTTCTTC. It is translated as CAISDPGGVYNEQFF.

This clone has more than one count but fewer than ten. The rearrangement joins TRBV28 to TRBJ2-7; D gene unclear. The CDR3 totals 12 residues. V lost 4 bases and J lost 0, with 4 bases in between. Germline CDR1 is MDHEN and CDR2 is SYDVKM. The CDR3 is CASSSSSYEQYF. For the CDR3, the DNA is TGTGCCAGCAGTTCTAGCTCCTACGAGCAGTACTTC.

The CDR3, as DNA: TGTGCCAGCAGTGAATTCGAGGGCAGGGGGTACGAGCAGTACTTC. Translation: CASSEFEGRGYEQYF. The chain recombines TRBV25-1 with TRBJ2-7; 7 bases are shared with TRBD1. CDR1 MGHDK and CDR2 SYGVNS come from the germline V gene. V was pared by 1 base and J by 4 bases, with 7 bases of the junction left unmatched. The CDR3 is 15 residues long.